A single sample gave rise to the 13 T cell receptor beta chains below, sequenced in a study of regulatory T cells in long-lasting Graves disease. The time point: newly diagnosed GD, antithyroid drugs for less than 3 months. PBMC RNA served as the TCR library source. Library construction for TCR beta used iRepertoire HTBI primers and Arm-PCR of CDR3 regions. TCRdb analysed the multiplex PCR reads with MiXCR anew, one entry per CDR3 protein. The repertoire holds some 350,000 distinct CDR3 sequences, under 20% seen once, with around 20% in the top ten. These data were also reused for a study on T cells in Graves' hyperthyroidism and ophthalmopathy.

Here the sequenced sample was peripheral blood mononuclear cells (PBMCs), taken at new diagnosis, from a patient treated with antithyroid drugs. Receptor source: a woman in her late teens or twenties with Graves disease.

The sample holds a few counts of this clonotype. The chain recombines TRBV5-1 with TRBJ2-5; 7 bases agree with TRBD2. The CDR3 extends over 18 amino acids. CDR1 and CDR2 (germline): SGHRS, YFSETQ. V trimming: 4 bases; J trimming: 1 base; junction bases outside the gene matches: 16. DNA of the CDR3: TGCGCCAGCAGCCCGGGGGACTACGTGATTGCCCCCCAAGAGACCCAGTACTTC. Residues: CASSPGDYVIAPQETQYF. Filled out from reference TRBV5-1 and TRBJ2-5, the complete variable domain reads KAGVTQTPRYLIKTRGQQVTLSCSPISGHRSVSWYQQTPGQGLQFLFEYFSETQRNKGNFPGRFSGRQFSNSRSEMNVSTLELGDSALYLCASSPGDYVIAPQETQYFGPGTRLLVL.

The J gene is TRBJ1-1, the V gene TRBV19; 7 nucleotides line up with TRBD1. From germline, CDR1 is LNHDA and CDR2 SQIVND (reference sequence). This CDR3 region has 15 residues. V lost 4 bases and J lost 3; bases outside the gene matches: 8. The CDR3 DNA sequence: TGTGCCAGTAGTACCGGCTCAGGGGGGTACACTGAAGCTTTCTTT. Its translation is CASSTGSGGYTEAFF.

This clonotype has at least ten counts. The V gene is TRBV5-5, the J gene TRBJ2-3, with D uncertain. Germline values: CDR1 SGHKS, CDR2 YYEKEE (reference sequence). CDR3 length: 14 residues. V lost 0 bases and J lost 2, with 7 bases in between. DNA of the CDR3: TGTGCCAGCAGCTTGGAAAAGCTCACAGATACGCAGTATTTT. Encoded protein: CASSLEKLTDTQYF.

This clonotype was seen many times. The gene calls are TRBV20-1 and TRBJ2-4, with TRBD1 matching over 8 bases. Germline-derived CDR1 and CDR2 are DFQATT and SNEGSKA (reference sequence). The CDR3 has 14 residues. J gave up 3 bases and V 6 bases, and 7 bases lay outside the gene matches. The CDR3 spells CSAPDRVDKNIQYF. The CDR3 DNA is TGCAGTGCACCGGACAGGGTAGACAAAAACATTCAGTACTTC.

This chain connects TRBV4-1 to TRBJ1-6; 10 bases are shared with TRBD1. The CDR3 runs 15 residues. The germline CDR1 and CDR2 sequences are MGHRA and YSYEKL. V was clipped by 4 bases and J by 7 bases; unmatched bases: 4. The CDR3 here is CASSPGTGANSPLHF. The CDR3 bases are TGCGCCAGCAGCCCAGGGACAGGGGCGAATTCACCCCTCCACTTT.

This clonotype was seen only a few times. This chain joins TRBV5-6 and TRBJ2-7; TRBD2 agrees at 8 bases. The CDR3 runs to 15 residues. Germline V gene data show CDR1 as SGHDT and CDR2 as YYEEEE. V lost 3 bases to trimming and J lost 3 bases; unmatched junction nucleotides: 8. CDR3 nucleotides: TGTGCCAGCAGCTCCCGGGGGGGGGCTCTCTACGAGCAGTACTTC. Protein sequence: CASSSRGGALYEQYF. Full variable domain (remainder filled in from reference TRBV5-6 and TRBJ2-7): DAGVTQSPTHLIKTRGQQVTLRCSPKSGHDTVSWYQQALGQGPQFIFQYYEEEERQRGNFPDRFSGHQFPNYSSELNVNALLLGDSALYLCASSSRGGALYEQYFGPGTRLTVT.

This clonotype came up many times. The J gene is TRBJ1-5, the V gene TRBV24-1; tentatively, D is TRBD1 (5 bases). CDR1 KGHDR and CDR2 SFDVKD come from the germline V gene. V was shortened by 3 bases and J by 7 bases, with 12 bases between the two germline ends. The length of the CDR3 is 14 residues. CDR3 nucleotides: TGTGCCACCAGTGATGGGACTGTGGTCCAGCCCCAGCATTTT. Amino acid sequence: CATSDGTVVQPQHF.

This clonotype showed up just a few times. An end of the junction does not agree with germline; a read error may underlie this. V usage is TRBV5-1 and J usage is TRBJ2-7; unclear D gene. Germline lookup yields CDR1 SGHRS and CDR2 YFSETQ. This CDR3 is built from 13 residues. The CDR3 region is CTSSLGSSYEQYF. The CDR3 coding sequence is TGCACCAGCAGCTTGGGCAGCTCCTACGAGCAGTACTTC.

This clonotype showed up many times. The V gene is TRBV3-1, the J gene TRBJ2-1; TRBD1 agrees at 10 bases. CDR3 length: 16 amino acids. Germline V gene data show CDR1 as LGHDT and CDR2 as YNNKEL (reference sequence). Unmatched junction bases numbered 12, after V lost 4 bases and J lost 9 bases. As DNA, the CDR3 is TGTGCCAGCAGCCGACCTCGCCGACAGGGGGCAGTTGAGCAGTTCTTC. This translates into CASSRPRRQGAVEQFF.

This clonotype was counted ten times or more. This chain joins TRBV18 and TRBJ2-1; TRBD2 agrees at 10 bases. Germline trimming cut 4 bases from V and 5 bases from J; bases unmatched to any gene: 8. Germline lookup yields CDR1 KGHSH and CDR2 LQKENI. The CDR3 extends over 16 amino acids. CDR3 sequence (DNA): TGTGCCAGCTCACAACGGGGACTAGCGCACAACAATGAGCAGTTCTTC. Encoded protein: CASSQRGLAHNNEQFF.

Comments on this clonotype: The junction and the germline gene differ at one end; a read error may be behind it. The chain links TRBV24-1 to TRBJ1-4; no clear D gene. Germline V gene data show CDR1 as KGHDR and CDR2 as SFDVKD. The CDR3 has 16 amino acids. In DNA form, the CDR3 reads TGTGCCACCAGTGATCCCGGACCCGGAGGTGGCGGAAAACCGTTTTTT. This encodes CATSDPGPGGGGKPFF.

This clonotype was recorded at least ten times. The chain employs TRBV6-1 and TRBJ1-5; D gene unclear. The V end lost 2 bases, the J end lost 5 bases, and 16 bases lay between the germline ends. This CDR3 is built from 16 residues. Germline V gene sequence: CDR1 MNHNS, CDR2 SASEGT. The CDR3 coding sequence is TGTGCCAGCAGTGAATCCCAGGCCGCTTGGGATCAGCCCCAGCATTTT. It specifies CASSESQAAWDQPQHF.

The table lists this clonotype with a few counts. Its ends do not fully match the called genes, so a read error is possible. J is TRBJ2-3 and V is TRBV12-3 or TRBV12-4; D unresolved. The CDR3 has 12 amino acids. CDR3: CAGSLNTDTQYF. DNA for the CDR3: TGTGCCGGCAGCCTTAACACAGATACGCAGTATTTT.